These 25 T cell receptor beta chains were sequenced from one sample in a study of blood T cell repertoires in COVID-19. Assay: immunoSEQ multiplex PCR; the TCRdb copy retains only in-frame clones and omits some. The profile shows approximately 53,000 clones, approximately 90% of them singletons. Input material: peripheral blood. Every receptor here comes from a woman of 80 years or more with acute or convalescent COVID-19.

This chain links TRBV5-5 with TRBJ2-3; D is perhaps TRBD1 (6 bases). Trimming took 4 bases from V and 3 from J, leaving 12 bases between them. The CDR3 runs 14 residues. Germline V lookup: CDR1 SGHKS, CDR2 YYEKEE (reference sequence). CDR3 sequence (DNA): TGTGCCAGCAGCGTGTACAGGGAGACAGATACGCAGTATTTT. Translating it yields CASSVYRETDTQYF.

This clone was counted once. The rearrangement uses TRBV9 and TRBJ2-1, with TRBD1 matching 8 bases. The germline gives CDR1 SGDLS, CDR2 YYNGEE. The ends lost 3 bases at V and 9 bases at J; junction bases unmatched: 5. This CDR3 region has 13 residues. The DNA of the CDR3 is TGTGCCAGCAGCGGACAGGGGATGGGTGAGCAGTTCTTC. This translates into CASSGQGMGEQFF.

The chain carries TRBV4-3 and TRBJ2-7, with 9 nucleotides matching TRBD1. This CDR3 spans 14 amino acids. V trimming: 1 base; J trimming: 3 bases; junction bases outside the gene matches: 1. CDR1 and CDR2 from the germline V gene are LGHNA and YSLEER. The DNA of the CDR3 is TGCGCCAGCAGCCAAGGGACAGGGGTCTACGAGCAGTACTTC. Protein sequence: CASSQGTGVYEQYF.

J is TRBJ2-7 and V is TRBV10-3; 9 bases match TRBD2. J was trimmed by 4 bases and V by 7 bases; bases with no gene match: 2. CDR3 size: 12 residues. Germline CDR1 ENHRY, CDR2 SYGVKD. CDR3 in amino acids: CAINAGGYEQYF. As DNA, the CDR3 is TGTGCCATCAATGCGGGAGGGTACGAGCAGTACTTC.

V usage is TRBV6-6 and J usage is TRBJ2-1, with 13 nucleotides matching TRBD2. V shed 0 bases, J shed 10 bases, and the junction held 6 bases outside the gene matches. CDR1 and CDR2 (germline): MNHNY, SVGAGI (reference sequence). The CDR3 is 16 residues long. The CDR3 DNA follows: TGTGCCAGCAGTTACTCGGATGGACTAGCGGGAGTCGAGCAGTTCTTC. The encoded protein is CASSYSDGLAGVEQFF.

This rearrangement joins TRBV18 to TRBJ2-1, with TRBD1 matching over 8 bases. Losses at the gene ends were 5 bases for V and 1 base for J; bases not matched to a gene: 1. Germline lookup yields CDR1 KGHSH and CDR2 LQKENI. The CDR3 has 14 residues. The DNA of the CDR3 is TGTGCCAGCTCAGGACAGGGTTCCTACAATGAGCAGTTCTTC. The encoded protein is CASSGQGSYNEQFF.

The V call is TRBV24-1, the J call TRBJ2-2; TRBD2 might be the D (5 bases). Germline V gene lookup returns CDR1 KGHDR and CDR2 SFDVKD. Trimming removed 5 bases from V and 6 bases from J, with 12 bases in between. The CDR3 is 14 residues long. The CDR3 nucleotides read TGTGCCACCAGTGGCAGGAGCGGAGCCGGGGAGCTGTTTTTT. Its protein product is CATSGRSGAGELFF.

The rearrangement joins TRBV5-5 to TRBJ2-1; perhaps TRBD2 as D (6 bases). Germline V gene data show CDR1 as SGHKS and CDR2 as YYEKEE (reference sequence). This CDR3 has 14 residues. The V and J ends lost 4 bases and 4 bases respectively, with 12 bases between them. CDR3 sequence reads: CASSAGTAYNEQFF. The DNA of the CDR3 is TGTGCCAGCAGCGCCGGGACTGCGTACAATGAGCAGTTCTTC.

This clone was counted once. V is TRBV6-5 and J is TRBJ1-1; 9 bases line up with TRBD1. Germline lookup yields CDR1 MNHEY and CDR2 SVGAGI. V gave up 1 base and J gave up 4 bases; unmatched junction bases: 7. This CDR3 comprises 16 residues. This chain's CDR3 is CASSYFSGQGPTEAFF. The DNA of the CDR3 is TGTGCCAGCAGTTACTTTTCGGGACAGGGTCCCACTGAAGCTTTCTTT.

This clone came up once. This chain joins TRBV5-4 and TRBJ2-7, with D possibly TRBD2 on 6 matching bases. The V gene lost 4 bases and the J gene lost 4 bases, with 24 bases spanning the gap. The length of the CDR3 is 17 residues. Germline-derived CDR1 and CDR2 are SGHNT and YYREEE (reference sequence). The CDR3 sequence: CASSLGGGSGEIYEQYF. CDR3 coding DNA: TGTGCCAGCAGCCTGGGGGGTGGGTCGGGGGAAATATACGAGCAGTACTTC. Full variable domain (outside the CDR3, taken from reference TRBV5-4 and TRBJ2-7): ETGVTQSPTHLIKTRGQQVTLRCSSQSGHNTVSWYQQALGQGPQFIFQYYREEENGRGNFPPRFSGLQFPNYSSELNVNALELDDSALYLCASSLGGGSGEIYEQYFGPGTRLTVT.

The V gene is TRBV4-2, the J gene TRBJ2-1, with D perhaps TRBD2 (5 bases). Trimming removed 1 base from V and 7 bases from J, with 11 bases in between. The V gene's germline CDR1 is LGHNA and CDR2 YNFKEQ. The CDR3 extends over 14 amino acids. CDR3 sequence reads: CASSQAPGGNEQFF. The CDR3 region has the DNA TGTGCCAGCAGCCAAGCGCCTGGCGGGAATGAGCAGTTCTTC.

The J gene is TRBJ2-1, the V gene TRBV28, with no clear D. The CDR3 loop spans 15 amino acids. V was shortened by 5 bases and J by 0 bases, with 11 bases between the two germline ends. Germline V gives CDR1 MDHEN, CDR2 SYDVKM. CDR3 sequence: CASSPAGSSYNEQFF. CDR3 DNA sequence: TGTGCCAGCAGTCCGGCAGGTAGCTCCTACAATGAGCAGTTCTTC.

The chain recombines TRBV18 with TRBJ2-7; D is unclear. Germline-derived CDR1 and CDR2 are KGHSH and LQKENI. Trimming pared 6 bases from V and 6 bases from J, leaving 15 bases between. The CDR3 contains 13 residues. This CDR3 reads CASSPPGGTEQYF. The CDR3, as DNA: TGTGCCAGCTCCCCCCCCGGCGGCACCGAGCAGTACTTC.

This chain connects TRBV18 to TRBJ2-5, with a possible D match to TRBD2 (6 bases). V was pared by 1 base and J by 4 bases, with 13 bases between. The V gene's germline CDR1 is KGHSH and CDR2 LQKENI. The CDR3 totals 15 residues. CDR3 sequence (DNA): TGTGCCAGCTCACCACGTCCGGGAGTCGGAGAGACCCAGTACTTC. As protein: CASSPRPGVGETQYF.

The chain has TRBV7-9 and TRBJ1-3; 7 bases align to TRBD1. The CDR3 is 15 amino acids. In germline, CDR1 is SEHNR, CDR2 FQNEAQ (reference sequence). Trimming removed 6 bases from V and 4 bases from J; junction bases left unmatched: 9. The CDR3 here is CASSPQGTVGNTIYF. The CDR3 DNA follows: TGTGCCAGCAGTCCACAGGGGACGGTAGGAAACACCATATATTTT.

The rearrangement links TRBV7-8 to TRBJ2-1; 10 bases are a match to TRBD2. This CDR3 comprises 16 residues. Trimming took 4 bases from V and 10 from J; bases not matched to a gene: 13. Germline lookup yields CDR1 SGHVS and CDR2 FQNEAQ. DNA for the CDR3: TGTGCCAGCAGCTCAAGGCGGGCTAGCGGGAGAAACGAGCAGTTCTTC. Protein product: CASSSRRASGRNEQFF.

The chain employs TRBV21-1 and TRBJ2-7; the table's D call, TRBD1, has no DNA check behind it. TRBV21-1 represents a pseudogene. This CDR3 contains 16 residues. The CDR3 DNA is TGTGCCAGCAGCAAAACACTTGACAGGGAGGAATACGAGCAGTACTTC. Protein product: CASSKTLDREEYEQYF.

The rearrangement joins TRBV19 to TRBJ1-5; possible D gene TRBD1, 5 bases. The CDR3 extends over 15 amino acids. Germline loops: CDR1 LNHDA, CDR2 SQIVND (reference sequence). Trimming removed 6 bases from V and 7 bases from J, with 19 bases in between. As DNA, the CDR3 is TGTGCCAGTAGCTCCGGTCGAAAAGGGGTACAGCCCCAGCATTTT. As protein: CASSSGRKGVQPQHF.

V gene TRBV30 combines with J gene TRBJ1-6, with D possibly TRBD1 on 5 matching bases. CDR3 size: 13 residues. V lost 1 base and J 4 bases, leaving 5 bases between the germline ends. CDR1 is GTSNPN, CDR2 SVGIG, per germline (reference sequence). CDR3 loop: CAWSGQYNSPLHF. CDR3 sequence (DNA): TGTGCCTGGAGTGGACAGTATAATTCACCCCTCCACTTT.

The chain's CDR3 is CASSSTGARLSYGYTF. CDR3 DNA: TGTGCCAGCAGTTCCACAGGGGCCCGACTCAGCTATGGCTACACCTTC. The chain links TRBV6-2 or TRBV6-3 to TRBJ1-2; 7 nucleotides line up with TRBD1. This CDR3 spans 16 amino acids. The V gene's germline CDR1 is MNHEY and CDR2 SVGEGT. J gave up 4 bases and V 4 bases, and 12 bases lay outside the gene matches.

The DNA of the CDR3 is TGCAGCGTCGGACTGGGTTCCTACGAGCAGTACTTC. This encodes CSVGLGSYEQYF. V and J are TRBV29-1 and TRBJ2-7; D perhaps matches TRBD2 (5 bases). Germline values: CDR1 SQVTM, CDR2 ANQGSEA. This CDR3 has 12 amino acids. V was pared by 6 bases and J by 1 base, with 10 bases between.

The chain links TRBV18 to TRBJ1-5; D is undetermined. The CDR3 consists of 18 residues. V was pared by 6 bases and J by 0 bases, with 21 bases between. Per the germline V gene, CDR1 is KGHSH and CDR2 is LQKENI. The CDR3 spells CASSPVPRFPYSNQPQHF. The CDR3, as DNA: TGTGCCAGCTCGCCCGTGCCCAGGTTCCCTTATAGCAATCAGCCCCAGCATTTT.

The chain is built from TRBV24-1 and TRBJ1-5; D might be TRBD1 (5 bases). Germline V gene lookup returns CDR1 KGHDR and CDR2 SFDVKD. The CDR3 runs 14 residues. With 4 bases removed from V and 3 bases from J, the gap between germline ends came to 9 bases. CDR3: CATSEVGDNQPQHF. The CDR3 DNA reads TGTGCCACCAGTGAGGTAGGGGACAATCAGCCCCAGCATTTT.

The chain is built from TRBV9 and TRBJ1-2; perhaps TRBD1 as D (5 bases). This CDR3 comprises 13 residues. Looked up from germline, CDR1 is SGDLS and CDR2 is YYNGEE. The V end lost 0 bases, the J end lost 10 bases, and 13 bases lay between the germline ends. The CDR3 coding sequence is TGTGCCAGCAGCGTAGTGGGCGACAGTGACTACACCTTC. Translation gives CASSVVGDSDYTF.

The chain carries TRBV11-3 and TRBJ2-7; a possible D gene is TRBD1 (5 bases). This CDR3 comprises 16 residues. Trimming left V 1 base short and J 5 bases short, with 18 bases between. Germline V gene lookup returns CDR1 SGHNT and CDR2 YENEEA. CDR3 amino acids: CASSLGGQAPSDEQYF. In DNA form, the CDR3 reads TGTGCCAGCAGCTTAGGGGGCCAGGCACCCAGCGACGAGCAGTACTTC.